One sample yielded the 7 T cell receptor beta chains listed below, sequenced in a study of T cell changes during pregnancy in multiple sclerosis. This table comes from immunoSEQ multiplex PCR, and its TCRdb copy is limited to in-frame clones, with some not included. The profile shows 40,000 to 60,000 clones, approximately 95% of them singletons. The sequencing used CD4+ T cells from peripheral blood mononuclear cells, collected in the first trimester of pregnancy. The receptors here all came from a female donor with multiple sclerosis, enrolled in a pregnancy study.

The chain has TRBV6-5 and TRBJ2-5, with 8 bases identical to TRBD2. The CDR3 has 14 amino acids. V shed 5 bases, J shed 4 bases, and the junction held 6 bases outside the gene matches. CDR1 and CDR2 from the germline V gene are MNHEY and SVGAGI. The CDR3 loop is CASSRTSGGETQYF. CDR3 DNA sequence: TGTGCCAGCAGTCGAACTAGCGGAGGAGAGACCCAGTACTTC.

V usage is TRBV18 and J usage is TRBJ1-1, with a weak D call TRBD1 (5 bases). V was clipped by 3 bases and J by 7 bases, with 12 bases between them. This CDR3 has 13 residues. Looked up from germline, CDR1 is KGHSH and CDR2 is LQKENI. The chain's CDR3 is CASSPGPGYEAFF. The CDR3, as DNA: TGTGCCAGCTCACCGGGGCCAGGATATGAAGCTTTCTTT.

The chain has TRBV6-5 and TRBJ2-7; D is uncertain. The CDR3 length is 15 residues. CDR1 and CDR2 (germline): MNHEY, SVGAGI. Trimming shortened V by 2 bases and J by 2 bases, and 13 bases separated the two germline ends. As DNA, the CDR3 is TGTGCCAGCAGTTACGTGTTCTCAGACACCTACGAGCAGTACTTC. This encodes CASSYVFSDTYEQYF.

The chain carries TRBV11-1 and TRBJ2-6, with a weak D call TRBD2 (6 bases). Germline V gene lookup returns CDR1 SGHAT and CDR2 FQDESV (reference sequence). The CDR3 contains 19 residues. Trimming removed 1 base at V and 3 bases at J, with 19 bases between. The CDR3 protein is CASSLEGGRGGFGANVLTF. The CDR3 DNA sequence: TGTGCCAGCAGCTTAGAAGGCGGGCGCGGAGGGTTTGGGGCCAACGTCCTGACTTTC. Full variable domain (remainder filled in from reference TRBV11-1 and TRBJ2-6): EAEVAQSPRYKITEKSQAVAFWCDPISGHATLYWYRQILGQGPELLVQFQDESVVDDSQLPKDRFSAERLKGVDSTLKIQPAELGDSAMYLCASSLEGGRGGFGANVLTFGAGSRLTVL.

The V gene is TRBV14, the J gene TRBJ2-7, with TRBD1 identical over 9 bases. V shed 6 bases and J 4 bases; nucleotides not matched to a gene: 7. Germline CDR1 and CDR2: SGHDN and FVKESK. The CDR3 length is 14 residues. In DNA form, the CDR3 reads TGTGCCAGCAGTCCCGGACAGGGGCGGTACGAGCAGTACTTC. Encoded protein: CASSPGQGRYEQYF.

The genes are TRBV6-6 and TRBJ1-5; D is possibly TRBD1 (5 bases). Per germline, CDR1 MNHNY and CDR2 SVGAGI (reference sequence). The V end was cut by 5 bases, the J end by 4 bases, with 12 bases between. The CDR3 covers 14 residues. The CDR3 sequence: CASSTQTENQPQHF. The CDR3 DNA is TGTGCCAGCAGTACCCAGACAGAAAATCAGCCCCAGCATTTT.

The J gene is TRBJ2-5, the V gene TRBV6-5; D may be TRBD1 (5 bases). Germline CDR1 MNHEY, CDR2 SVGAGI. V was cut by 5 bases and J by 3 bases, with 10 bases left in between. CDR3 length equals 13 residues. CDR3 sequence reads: CASSQGREETQYF. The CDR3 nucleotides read TGTGCCAGCAGTCAGGGCCGAGAAGAGACCCAGTACTTC.